This T cell receptor (beta chain) was sequenced in a study of cytomegalovirus exposure and HLA in healthy donors. The table lists this clone with a count of one. CDR1 is LNHNV, CDR2 YYDKDF, per germline (reference sequence). V lost 4 bases and J lost 2, with 14 bases in between. This CDR3 is built from 15 residues. The PCR ran on 60 Vbeta and 13 Jbeta primers. This table comes from immunoSEQ multiplex PCR, and its TCRdb copy is limited to in-frame clones, with some not included. The table lists approximately 170,000 clones, around 86% of them singletons. The gene calls are TRBV15 and TRBJ1-2; D may be TRBD1 (6 bases). Sequencing input: PBMCs. The receptor's source is a human donor in good health. CDR3 residues: CATSIKHRDNYGYTF. The CDR3 DNA follows: TGTGCCACCAGCATCAAACACAGGGACAACTATGGCTACACCTTC.